This TCR beta chain was recovered during a study of human T cells and chemical hapten exposure. Study in general: It was small differences in pooled library volume that mainly caused per-sample TCR yields to vary. Study outcomes and limitations: The number of TCRs over 1 in 1000 frequency stayed unchanged after DPC.

The time point was: healthy volunteer bleed at 2 weeks. Extraction of total RNA was performed on unfractionated whole blood. This clonotype was detected a few times. The antigen remains undetermined. The CDR3 runs 16 residues. From germline, CDR1 is SGHDT and CDR2 YYEEEE. With 1 base clipped from V and 4 bases from J, the junction kept 8 bases outside the gene matches. For the library, individual cDNA molecules each received unique molecular identifiers. In the original analysis: Individual samples carried between roughly 23,224 and 700,000 TCRs, with 85,000 to 100,000 as the median. MiXCR was run by TCRdb on the RACE reads, yielding one entry per CDR3 protein. TCRdb's processing, not the authors' own work, is the source of the V and J calls. The repertoire consists of about 93,000 distinct CDR3 sequences, with 8.5% to 9% occurring once and the leading ten covering 2.9%.

The sample consisted of whole blood. This chain links TRBV5-6 with TRBJ2-3, with TRBD2 matching 8 bases. The TCR comes from a female donor in good health. Some clones in this sample may be carry-over from other donors' samples. The CDR3 sequence: CASSLWPGLVADTQYF. CDR3 nucleotide sequence: TGTGCCAGCAGCTTGTGGCCGGGACTAGTCGCAGATACGCAGTATTTT.